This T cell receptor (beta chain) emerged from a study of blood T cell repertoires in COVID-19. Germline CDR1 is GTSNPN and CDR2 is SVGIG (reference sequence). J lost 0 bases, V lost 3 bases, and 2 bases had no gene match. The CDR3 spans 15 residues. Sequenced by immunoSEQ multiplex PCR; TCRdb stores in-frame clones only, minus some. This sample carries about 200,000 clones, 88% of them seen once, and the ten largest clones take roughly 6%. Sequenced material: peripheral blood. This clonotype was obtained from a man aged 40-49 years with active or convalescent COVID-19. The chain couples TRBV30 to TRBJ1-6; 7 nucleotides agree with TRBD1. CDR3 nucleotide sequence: TGTGCCTGGAGGACAGGGAGCTCCTATAATTCACCCCTCCACTTT. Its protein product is CAWRTGSSYNSPLHF.